Reported below is one T cell receptor (beta chain). Its specificity is unknown. The sample originates from a study of monozygotic twins with inflammatory bowel disease. Study findings and constraints: Twin concordance left repertoire similarity unchanged, with limited power a possible explanation for this lack of difference. Distinguishing T cell subtypes was not possible.

Per the germline V gene, CDR1 is SEHNR and CDR2 is FQNEAQ (reference sequence). The CDR3 contains 13 residues. Nested PCRs of approximately 17 and 9 cycles, two in total, were run on TCRalpha and TCRbeta cDNA. TCRdb reanalyzed the 5' RACE reads and collapses them to one entry per CDR3 protein, without DNA. The sample yields about 150,000 distinct CDR3 sequences, of which the top ten take up about 1.2%. Total RNA from whole blood was isolated with no T cell sorting. The material sequenced was blood. The chain is built from TRBV7-9 and TRBJ2-7. The TCR originated in a human donor with ulcerative colitis or Crohn's disease, or a healthy co-twin of an affected twin (not recorded which). The CDR3 spells CASSLEGPDEQYF.